Below are 31 T cell receptor beta chains sequenced from a single sample in a study of blood T cells in healthy people across ages. Through a sample-barcoded 5' primer and a J-beta primer mix, a second PCR was run for roughly 7 to 11 cycles. MiXCR, applied by TCRdb to the 5' RACE reads, yields one record per CDR3 protein. The top ten hold less than 9.5% of the sample, which has 1.5 million to 2 million distinct CDR3 sequences, 28% seen once. The sample comprised blood. Source of these receptors: a woman aged 25 to 39 in good health.

The rearrangement links TRBV5-1 to TRBJ2-1, with D tentatively TRBD1 (6 bases). The CDR3 is 15 residues long. Germline CDR1 SGHRS, CDR2 YFSETQ. Trimming took 4 bases from V and 2 from J, leaving 13 bases between them. CDR3 sequence: CASSLSDRTYNEQFF. The CDR3 region has the DNA TGCGCCAGCAGCCTATCAGACAGGACCTACAATGAGCAGTTCTTC.

The chain has TRBV27 and TRBJ2-4; D not resolved. With 1 base removed from V and 13 bases from J, the gap between germline ends came to 14 bases. CDR1 is MNHEY and CDR2 is SMNVEV in the germline V gene (reference sequence). This CDR3 spans 13 amino acids. CDR3 in amino acids: CASSLYPWAWQYF. CDR3 bases: TGTGCCAGCAGTTTATATCCCTGGGCCTGGCAGTACTTC.

This clonotype appeared once. It may be a read error: a sequence one base away is much more abundant. The CDR3 DNA sequence: TGCAGTGCTAGAACCAAGGAGGGCGCATCCTACGAGCTGTACTTC. Residues: CSARTKEGASYELYF. V and J are TRBV20-1 and TRBJ2-4; a possible D gene is TRBD2 (6 bases). V was trimmed by 2 bases and J by 15 bases, leaving 26 bases between them. From germline, CDR1 is DFQATT and CDR2 SNEGSKA (reference sequence). The CDR3 is 15 amino acids.

This clonotype was picked up a small number of times. CDR3 DNA sequence: TGCAGTGCTAGAGACAATAACCGGGACGTAACTGAAGCTTTCTTT. Translating gives CSARDNNRDVTEAFF. The chain joins TRBV20-1 to TRBJ1-1, with D tentatively TRBD1 (5 bases). The CDR3 totals 15 residues. Germline lookup yields CDR1 DFQATT and CDR2 SNEGSKA (reference sequence). V was trimmed by 0 bases and J by 5 bases, leaving 16 bases between them.

The chain links TRBV5-8 to TRBJ2-4, with 7 bases that match TRBD1. V trimming: 6 bases; J trimming: 9 bases; junction bases outside the gene matches: 6. The CDR3 is 12 amino acids. Germline CDR1 and CDR2: SGHTS and YDEGEE. The CDR3 DNA reads TGTGCCAGCAACCATCGGGACAGCATTCAGTACTTC. It encodes CASNHRDSIQYF.

The chain couples TRBV20-1 to TRBJ1-1; no reliable D call. Germline assignment: CDR1 DFQATT and CDR2 SNEGSKA (reference sequence). The CDR3 contains 12 residues. Here the CDR3 reads CSPRARDTEAFF. CDR3 nucleotides: TGCAGCCCTCGGGCCCGAGACACTGAAGCTTTCTTT.

The CDR3 sequence: CASTSRDLGGETQYF. Here the CDR3 DNA reads TGTGCCAGCACCAGCCGGGATTTGGGAGGGGAGACCCAGTACTTC. The V and J genes are TRBV2 and TRBJ2-7, with 7 bases lining up with TRBD2. Judging by the DNA end, TRBJ2-5 fits better; the J call may be wrong. The CDR3 extends over 15 amino acids. Germline assignment: CDR1 SNHLY and CDR2 FYNNEI.

In this sample, this clonotype turned up a few times. The gene calls are TRBV20-1 and TRBJ2-3; 16 nucleotides match TRBD2. V was clipped by 5 bases and J by 8 bases; unmatched bases: 7. The germline V gene has CDR1 DFQATT and CDR2 SNEGSKA (reference sequence). CDR3 length equals 15 residues. For the CDR3, the DNA is TGCAGTGCTCCCGGGACTAGCGGGGGGGCGCGTACGCAGTATTTT. This gives the protein CSAPGTSGGARTQYF.

In its sample, this clonotype was seen many times. The chain joins TRBV5-1 to TRBJ2-6; no clear D gene. CDR1 and CDR2 from the germline V gene are SGHRS and YFSETQ. V lost 5 bases and J 4 bases, leaving 10 bases between the germline ends. CDR3 length equals 14 residues. The CDR3 protein is CASRGGSGANVLTF. As DNA, the CDR3 is TGCGCCAGCAGGGGCGGTTCAGGGGCCAACGTCCTGACTTTC.

The V and J genes are TRBV20-1 and TRBJ1-5, with a weak D call TRBD1 (5 bases). V was clipped by 6 bases and J by 6 bases, with 12 bases between them. The CDR3 has 12 amino acids. Per the germline V gene, CDR1 is DFQATT and CDR2 is SNEGSKA (reference sequence). The CDR3 DNA follows: TGCAGTGCATCCGACAGAAGTCAGCCCCAGCATTTT. Its translation: CSASDRSQPQHF.

The V gene is TRBV4-1, the J gene TRBJ2-7; D unresolved. The J call may be incorrect, as the DNA end agrees better with TRBJ2-5. CDR3 length: 15 amino acids. The germline CDR1 and CDR2 sequences are MGHRA and YSYEKL. The CDR3 region is CASSQYQRPQETQYF. CDR3 bases: TGCGCCAGCAGCCAATACCAGCGTCCCCAAGAGACCCAGTACTTC.

Remarks on this clonotype: At one boundary the junction diverges from the germline segment, which might be a read error. J is TRBJ2-7 and V is TRBV7-9; 9 bases align to TRBD1. Germline V lookup: CDR1 SEHNR, CDR2 FQNEAQ (reference sequence). This CDR3 has 15 residues. The CDR3: CVSSPEDRGGYEQYF. The CDR3 DNA reads as TGTGTCAGCAGCCCCGAGGACAGGGGTGGGTACGAGCAGTACTTC.

The V and J genes are TRBV18 and TRBJ2-5; D is unclear. This CDR3 comprises 14 residues. V gave up 1 base and J gave up 5 bases, with 11 bases separating them. Germline V CDR1 and CDR2: KGHSH, LQKENI. As DNA, the CDR3 is TGTGCCAGCTCACCACTGGGCCAGCTGGAGACCCAGTACTTC. Its translation: CASSPLGQLETQYF.

The gene calls are TRBV19 and TRBJ2-3; D call uncertain. CDR3 length: 13 amino acids. The germline V and J ends were trimmed by 5 bases and 4 bases, with 10 bases remaining between them. Germline V gene data show CDR1 as LNHDA and CDR2 as SQIVND (reference sequence). The CDR3: CASSPYPADTQYF. In DNA, the CDR3 is TGTGCCAGTAGTCCCTACCCGGCAGATACGCAGTATTTT.

The chain links TRBV7-2 to TRBJ2-7, with D maybe TRBD2 (6 bases). Per the germline V gene, CDR1 is SGHTA and CDR2 is FQGNSA. CDR3 length equals 15 residues. V was trimmed by 5 bases and J by 2 bases, leaving 16 bases between them. CDR3 amino acids: CASSTRGAPPYEQYF. The CDR3 DNA follows: TGTGCCAGCAGCACTCGCGGGGCACCCCCCTACGAGCAGTACTTC.

The chain recombines TRBV7-2 with TRBJ2-7; the match to TRBD2 covers 9 bases. Germline CDR1 SGHTA, CDR2 FQGNSA. Trimming at V came to 5 bases and at J to 9 bases, leaving 14 bases not matched to a gene. The length of the CDR3 is 15 residues. This chain's CDR3 is CASSPRSSGALRQYF. CDR3 in DNA: TGTGCCAGCAGCCCCCGTTCTAGCGGGGCCCTAAGGCAGTACTTC.

This clonotype appeared a few times. V and J are TRBV27 and TRBJ2-1, with D perhaps matching TRBD2 (6 bases). CDR1 is MNHEY and CDR2 is SMNVEV in the germline V gene (reference sequence). Deletions cut 5 bases from V and 9 bases from J, with 20 bases between. The CDR3 length is 15 residues. The CDR3 loop is CASSRLNSRGSEQFF. The CDR3 nucleotides are TGTGCCAGCAGTCGTTTGAATAGCCGGGGGAGTGAGCAGTTCTTC.

The CDR3 protein is CSARESGSNSYEQYF. In DNA form, the CDR3 reads TGCAGTGCTAGAGAGAGCGGGAGCAATTCCTACGAGCAGTACTTC. The chain links TRBV20-1 to TRBJ2-7, with 8 bases that match TRBD2. Trimming cost V 0 bases and J 1 base; bases outside gene matches: 5. Germline V lookup: CDR1 DFQATT, CDR2 SNEGSKA (reference sequence). The CDR3 loop spans 15 amino acids.

The rearrangement links TRBV5-5 to TRBJ1-5; 8 nucleotides line up with TRBD1. This CDR3 is 15 amino acids long. Germline trimming cut 4 bases from V and 6 bases from J; bases unmatched to any gene: 9. Germline assignment: CDR1 SGHKS and CDR2 YYEKEE (reference sequence). The CDR3 DNA sequence: TGTGCCAGCAGCCCCAGCAGGGGGCTCGGTCAGCCCCAGCATTTT. It encodes CASSPSRGLGQPQHF.

This chain uses TRBV6-5 with TRBJ1-5, with 9 bases aligning to TRBD1. V trimming: 2 bases; J trimming: 4 bases; junction bases outside the gene matches: 3. This CDR3 has 15 residues. Germline loops: CDR1 MNHEY, CDR2 SVGAGI. CDR3 residues: CASSYGGQGNQPQHF. CDR3 DNA sequence: TGTGCCAGCAGTTACGGAGGACAGGGGAATCAGCCCCAGCATTTT.

This clonotype was seen a single time. V and J are TRBV12-3 or TRBV12-4 and TRBJ2-5, with 7 positions matching TRBD2. V lost 6 bases and J lost 5; bases outside the gene matches: 9. The CDR3 contains 14 residues. CDR3 residues: CASSRGVGGETQYF. The CDR3 DNA follows: TGTGCCAGCAGCCGAGGGGTGGGGGGGGAGACCCAGTACTTC.

Note on this clonotype: The junction departs from the called germline gene at one end, perhaps through a read error. CDR3: CAGSPTLAGVKPNEQFF. The CDR3 bases are TGTGCCGGCTCACCAACGCTAGCGGGAGTAAAGCCCAATGAGCAGTTCTTC. The chain is built from TRBV18 and TRBJ2-1, with 10 bases matching TRBD2. Germline V CDR1 and CDR2: KGHSH, LQKENI. This CDR3 comprises 17 residues.

V usage is TRBV10-3 and J usage is TRBJ2-3; 11 bases agree with TRBD2. Germline V gene data show CDR1 as ENHRY and CDR2 as SYGVKD. CDR3 length: 19 amino acids. V was clipped by 2 bases and J by 1 base; unmatched bases: 11. The CDR3 reads CAISEPSDSGRAGTDTQYF. CDR3 DNA sequence: TGTGCCATCAGTGAGCCCTCTGATAGCGGGAGGGCGGGCACAGATACGCAGTATTTT.

This clonotype was observed a handful of times. CDR3: CASSELAGIQYF. DNA of the CDR3: TGTGCCAGCAGTGAACTAGCAGGCATTCAGTACTTC. V and J are TRBV2 and TRBJ2-4, with a tentative D call TRBD2 (5 bases). In germline, CDR1 is SNHLY, CDR2 FYNNEI. The CDR3 is 12 amino acids. The V end was cut by 2 bases, the J end by 9 bases, with 8 bases between.

The gene calls are TRBV9 and TRBJ2-2; weak D call: TRBD1 (5 bases). The CDR3 runs to 15 residues. Germline lookup yields CDR1 SGDLS and CDR2 YYNGEE. V shed 0 bases and J shed 1 base, with 7 bases lying between them. The CDR3 coding sequence is TGTGCCAGCAGCGTAGGGCAGGGGAACACCGGGGAGCTGTTTTTT. Translated: CASSVGQGNTGELFF.

The chain employs TRBV12-3 or TRBV12-4 and TRBJ2-7, with a tentative D call TRBD2 (5 bases). Trimming left V 2 bases short and J 0 bases short, with 14 bases between. The CDR3 is made up of 16 amino acids. CDR3 DNA: TGTGCCAGCAGTTTACGCGGAACGGGAAACTCCTACGAGCAGTACTTC. Its protein product is CASSLRGTGNSYEQYF.

As regards this clonotype: A much more abundant neighbour one base away suggests this may be a read error. V usage is TRBV12-3 or TRBV12-4 and J usage is TRBJ2-1, with TRBD2 as a possible D gene (6 bases). V was trimmed by 6 bases and J by 13 bases, leaving 19 bases between them. CDR3 length: 13 amino acids. The CDR3 reads CASRQGTSETQFF. CDR3 DNA: TGTGCCAGCAGGCAAGGGACTTCCGAGACCCAGTTCTTC.

V gene TRBV12-3 or TRBV12-4 combines with J gene TRBJ1-5; D is uncertain. The CDR3 sequence is 13 residues long. Trimming removed 11 bases at V and 2 bases at J, with 13 bases between. The CDR3: CACKGGGNQPQHF. CDR3 bases: TGTGCCTGCAAGGGCGGAGGCAATCAGCCCCAGCATTTT.

The V call is TRBV7-2, the J call TRBJ2-1, with D unresolved. Trimming cost V 0 bases and J 8 bases, with 11 bases left between them. Looked up from germline, CDR1 is SGHTA and CDR2 is FQGNSA. The CDR3 is 14 amino acids. The CDR3 region is CASSLAPGRDEQFF. The CDR3 bases are TGTGCCAGCAGCTTAGCTCCTGGGCGTGATGAGCAGTTCTTC.

In its sample, this clonotype was seen a few times. The rearrangement joins TRBV5-1 to TRBJ1-2; D perhaps matches TRBD1 (6 bases). V was pared by 4 bases and J by 6 bases, with 16 bases between. The CDR3 loop spans 14 amino acids. Germline loops: CDR1 SGHRS, CDR2 YFSETQ. The CDR3 here is CASSPEQGIDGYTF. DNA for the CDR3: TGCGCCAGCAGCCCCGAACAGGGAATTGATGGCTACACCTTC.

This clonotype was picked up a small number of times. This sequence joins TRBV9 and TRBJ2-1, with D possibly TRBD2 on 6 matching bases. Germline V gene data show CDR1 as SGDLS and CDR2 as YYNGEE. CDR3 length equals 15 residues. Trimming pared 3 bases from V and 10 bases from J, leaving 20 bases between. CDR3 in amino acids: CASSAKFESSGEQFF. The CDR3 DNA is TGTGCCAGCAGCGCGAAGTTCGAGTCAAGCGGGGAGCAGTTCTTC.